This record covers a single TCR beta chain. The sample originates from a study of technical replicates of blood from a few donors. The CDR3 sequence is 15 residues long. With 4 bases clipped from V and 3 bases from J, the junction kept 6 bases outside the gene matches. The germline V gene encodes CDR1 MNHEY and CDR2 SVGAGI. Profiled with immunoSEQ multiplex PCR; TCRdb holds only in-frame clones, not every one. The repertoire includes 50,000 to 70,000 clones, approximately 86% of them detected once, and about 5% sits in the top ten. The chain links TRBV6-5 to TRBJ1-2; 9 bases fit TRBD1. Material for sequencing was PBMCs. This receptor was identified in a human donor in good health. Some clones in this sample may be carry-over from other donors' samples. CDR3 sequence: CASSSPGQGDYGYTF. CDR3 DNA sequence: TGTGCCAGCAGTTCTCCGGGACAGGGAGACTATGGCTACACCTTC.